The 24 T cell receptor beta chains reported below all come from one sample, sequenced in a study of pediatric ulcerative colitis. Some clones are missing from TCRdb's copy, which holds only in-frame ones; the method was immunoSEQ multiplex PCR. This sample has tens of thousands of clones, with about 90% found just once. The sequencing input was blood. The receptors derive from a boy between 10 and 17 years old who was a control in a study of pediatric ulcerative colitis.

The CDR3 sequence: CASSQGRETEAFF. DNA of the CDR3: TGTGCCAGCAGTCAAGGCAGGGAGACTGAAGCTTTCTTT. The chain employs TRBV7-3 and TRBJ1-1, with a weak D call TRBD1 (5 bases). The germline V and J ends were trimmed by 6 bases and 5 bases, with 13 bases remaining between them. Looked up from germline, CDR1 is SGHTA and CDR2 is FQGTGA. This CDR3 comprises 13 residues.

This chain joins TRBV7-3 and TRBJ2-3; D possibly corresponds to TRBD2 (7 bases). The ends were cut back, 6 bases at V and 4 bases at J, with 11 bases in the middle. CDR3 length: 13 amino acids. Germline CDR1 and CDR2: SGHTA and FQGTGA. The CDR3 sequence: CASRAGAADTQYF. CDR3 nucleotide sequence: TGTGCCAGCAGGGCGGGGGCGGCAGATACGCAGTATTTT.

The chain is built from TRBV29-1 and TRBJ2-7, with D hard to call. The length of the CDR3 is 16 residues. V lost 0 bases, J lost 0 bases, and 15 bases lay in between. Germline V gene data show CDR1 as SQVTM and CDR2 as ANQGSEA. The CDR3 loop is CSVEEPLGISSYEQYF. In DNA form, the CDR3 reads TGCAGCGTTGAAGAGCCCCTTGGGATTAGCTCCTACGAGCAGTACTTC.

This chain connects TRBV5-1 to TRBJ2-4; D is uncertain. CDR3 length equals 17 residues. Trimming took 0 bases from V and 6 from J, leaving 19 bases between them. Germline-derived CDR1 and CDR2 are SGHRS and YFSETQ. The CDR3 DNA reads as TGCGCCAGCAGCTTGGTCTCCGACCCGGTGGGCGGAAACATTCAGTACTTC. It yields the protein CASSLVSDPVGGNIQYF.

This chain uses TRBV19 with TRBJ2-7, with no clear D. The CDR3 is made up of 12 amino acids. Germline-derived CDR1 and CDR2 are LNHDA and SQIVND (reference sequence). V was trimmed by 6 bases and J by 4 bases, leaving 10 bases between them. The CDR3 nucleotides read TGTGCCAGTAGCACGGGTCCTTACGAGCAGTACTTC. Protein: CASSTGPYEQYF.

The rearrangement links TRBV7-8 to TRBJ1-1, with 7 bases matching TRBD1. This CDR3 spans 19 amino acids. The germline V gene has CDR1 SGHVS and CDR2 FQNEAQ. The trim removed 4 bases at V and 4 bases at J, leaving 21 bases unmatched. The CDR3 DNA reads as TGTGCCAGCAGCTCTATGTCCGGGACAGAGCCGAAATTGTCCACTGAAGCTTTCTTT. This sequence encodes CASSSMSGTEPKLSTEAFF. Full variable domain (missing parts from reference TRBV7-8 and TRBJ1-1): GAGVSQSPRYKVAKRGQDVALRCDPISGHVSLFWYQQALGQGPEFLTYFQNEAQLDKSGLPSDRFFAERPEGSVSTLKIQRTQQEDSAVYLCASSSMSGTEPKLSTEAFFGQGTRLTVV.

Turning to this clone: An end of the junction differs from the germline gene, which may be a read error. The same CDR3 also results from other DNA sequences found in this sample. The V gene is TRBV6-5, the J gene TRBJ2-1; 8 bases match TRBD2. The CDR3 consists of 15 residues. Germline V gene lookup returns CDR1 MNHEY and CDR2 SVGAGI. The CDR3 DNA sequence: TGCGCCAGCAGCATAAGCGGGAGCGACTACAATGAGCAGTTCTTC. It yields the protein CASSISGSDYNEQFF.

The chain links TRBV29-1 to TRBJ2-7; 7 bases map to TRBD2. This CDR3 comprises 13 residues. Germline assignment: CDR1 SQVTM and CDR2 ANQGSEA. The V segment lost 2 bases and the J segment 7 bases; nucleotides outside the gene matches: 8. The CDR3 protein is CSVESLWEGEQYF. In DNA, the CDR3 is TGCAGCGTTGAATCGCTCTGGGAGGGAGAGCAGTACTTC.

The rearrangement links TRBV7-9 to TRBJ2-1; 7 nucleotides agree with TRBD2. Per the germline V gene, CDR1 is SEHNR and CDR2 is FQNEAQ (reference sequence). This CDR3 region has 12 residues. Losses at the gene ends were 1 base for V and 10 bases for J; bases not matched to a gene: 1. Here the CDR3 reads CASSLVGREQFF. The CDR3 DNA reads TGTGCCAGCAGCTTAGTCGGGAGGGAGCAGTTCTTC.

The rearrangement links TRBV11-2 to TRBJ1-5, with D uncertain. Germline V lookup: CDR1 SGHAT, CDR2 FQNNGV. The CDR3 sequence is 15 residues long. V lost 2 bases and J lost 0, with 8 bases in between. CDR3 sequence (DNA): TGTGCCAGCAGCTTATTATCGGGTAGCAATCAGCCCCAGCATTTT. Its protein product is CASSLLSGSNQPQHF.

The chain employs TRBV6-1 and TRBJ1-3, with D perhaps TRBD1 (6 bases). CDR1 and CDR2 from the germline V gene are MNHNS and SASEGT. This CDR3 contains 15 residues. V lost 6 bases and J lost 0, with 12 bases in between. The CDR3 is CASRRGASSGNTIYF. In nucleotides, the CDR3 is TGTGCCAGCAGGAGGGGGGCGTCCTCTGGAAACACCATATATTTT.

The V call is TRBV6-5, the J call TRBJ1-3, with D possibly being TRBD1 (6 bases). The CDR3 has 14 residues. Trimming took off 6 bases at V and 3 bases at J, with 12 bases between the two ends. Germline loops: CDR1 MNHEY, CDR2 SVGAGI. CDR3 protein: CASSEGQLGNTIYF. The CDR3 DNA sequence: TGTGCCAGCAGCGAGGGACAACTTGGAAACACCATATATTTT.

CDR3 nucleotide sequence: TGTGCCAGGAGGGGATACGAGCAGTACTTC. Amino acids: CARRGYEQYF. V gene TRBV6-8 combines with J gene TRBJ2-7; D tentatively fits TRBD1 or TRBD2 (5 bases each). The V and J ends lost 9 bases and 4 bases respectively, with 7 bases between them. The germline gives CDR1 MNHGY, CDR2 SAAAGT. The CDR3 loop spans 10 amino acids.

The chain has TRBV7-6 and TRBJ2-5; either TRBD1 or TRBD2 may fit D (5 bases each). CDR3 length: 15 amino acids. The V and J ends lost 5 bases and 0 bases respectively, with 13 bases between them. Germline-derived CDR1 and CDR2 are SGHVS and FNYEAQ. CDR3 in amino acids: CASSQLRDDQETQYF. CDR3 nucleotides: TGTGCCAGCAGCCAATTACGGGACGACCAAGAGACCCAGTACTTC.

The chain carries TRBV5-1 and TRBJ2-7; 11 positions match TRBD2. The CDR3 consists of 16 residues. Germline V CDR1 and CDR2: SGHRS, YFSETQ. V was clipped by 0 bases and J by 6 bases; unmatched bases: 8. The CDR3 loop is CASSLVVLAGVSEQYF. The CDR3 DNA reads TGCGCCAGCAGCTTGGTTGTACTAGCGGGAGTTTCCGAGCAGTACTTC.

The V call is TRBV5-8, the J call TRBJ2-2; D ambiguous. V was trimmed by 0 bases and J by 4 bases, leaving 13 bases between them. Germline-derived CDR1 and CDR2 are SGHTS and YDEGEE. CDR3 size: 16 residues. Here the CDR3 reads CASSLAVLPGTGELFF. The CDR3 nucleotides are TGTGCCAGCAGCTTGGCCGTACTCCCCGGCACCGGGGAGCTGTTTTTT.

CDR3 sequence reads: CASRGAGAQGYTF. For the CDR3, the DNA is TGTGCCAGCAGAGGAGCGGGGGCGCAGGGCTACACCTTC. The rearrangement joins TRBV2 to TRBJ1-2, with D possibly TRBD1 on 6 matching bases. V was trimmed by 6 bases and J by 8 bases, leaving 16 bases between them. Germline V gene sequence: CDR1 SNHLY, CDR2 FYNNEI. This CDR3 has 13 residues.

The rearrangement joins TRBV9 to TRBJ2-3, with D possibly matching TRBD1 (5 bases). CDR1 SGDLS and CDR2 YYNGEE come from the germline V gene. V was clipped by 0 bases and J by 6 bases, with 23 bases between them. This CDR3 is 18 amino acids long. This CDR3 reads CASSVERDAPRWGDTQYF. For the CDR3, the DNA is TGTGCCAGCAGCGTAGAGAGAGATGCCCCTCGCTGGGGCGATACGCAGTATTTT.

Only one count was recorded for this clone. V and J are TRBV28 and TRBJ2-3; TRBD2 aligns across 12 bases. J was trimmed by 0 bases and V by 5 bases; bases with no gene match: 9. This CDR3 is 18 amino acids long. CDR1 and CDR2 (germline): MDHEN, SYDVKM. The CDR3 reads CASSKTGLAGSSTDTQYF. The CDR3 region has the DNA TGTGCCAGCAGTAAAACAGGACTAGCGGGATCTAGCACAGATACGCAGTATTTT.

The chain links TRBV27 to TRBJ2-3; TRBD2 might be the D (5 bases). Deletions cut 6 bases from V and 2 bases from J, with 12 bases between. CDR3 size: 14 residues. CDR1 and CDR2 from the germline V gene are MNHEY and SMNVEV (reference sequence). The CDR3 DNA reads TGTGCCAGCAGCCCCCGGAGGTACACAGATACGCAGTATTTT. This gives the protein CASSPRRYTDTQYF.

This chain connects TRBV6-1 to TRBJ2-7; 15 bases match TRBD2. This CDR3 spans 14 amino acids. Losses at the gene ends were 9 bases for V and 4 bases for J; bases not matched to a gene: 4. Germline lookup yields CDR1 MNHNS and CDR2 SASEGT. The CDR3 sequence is CASLGLAGGYEQYF. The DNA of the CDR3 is TGTGCCAGTCTCGGACTAGCGGGAGGGTACGAGCAGTACTTC.

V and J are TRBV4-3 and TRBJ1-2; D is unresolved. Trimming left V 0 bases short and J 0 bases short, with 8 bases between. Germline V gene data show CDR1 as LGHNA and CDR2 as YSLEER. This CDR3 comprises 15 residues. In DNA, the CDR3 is TGCGCCAGCAGCCAAGAGACCTCGTCTAACTATGGCTACACCTTC. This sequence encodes CASSQETSSNYGYTF.

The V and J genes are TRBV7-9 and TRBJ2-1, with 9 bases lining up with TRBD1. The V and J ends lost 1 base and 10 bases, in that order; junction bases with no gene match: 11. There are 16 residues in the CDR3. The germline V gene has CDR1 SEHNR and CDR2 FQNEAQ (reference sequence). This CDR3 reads CASSLGRDRVPWEQFF. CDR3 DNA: TGTGCCAGCAGCTTAGGTCGGGACAGGGTCCCGTGGGAGCAGTTCTTC.

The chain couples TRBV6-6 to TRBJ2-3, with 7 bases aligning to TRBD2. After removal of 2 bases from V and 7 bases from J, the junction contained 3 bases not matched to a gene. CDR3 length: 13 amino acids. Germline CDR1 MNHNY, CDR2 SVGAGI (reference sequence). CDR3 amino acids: CASSYRGVNTQYF. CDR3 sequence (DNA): TGTGCCAGCAGTTACCGGGGGGTGAATACGCAGTATTTT.